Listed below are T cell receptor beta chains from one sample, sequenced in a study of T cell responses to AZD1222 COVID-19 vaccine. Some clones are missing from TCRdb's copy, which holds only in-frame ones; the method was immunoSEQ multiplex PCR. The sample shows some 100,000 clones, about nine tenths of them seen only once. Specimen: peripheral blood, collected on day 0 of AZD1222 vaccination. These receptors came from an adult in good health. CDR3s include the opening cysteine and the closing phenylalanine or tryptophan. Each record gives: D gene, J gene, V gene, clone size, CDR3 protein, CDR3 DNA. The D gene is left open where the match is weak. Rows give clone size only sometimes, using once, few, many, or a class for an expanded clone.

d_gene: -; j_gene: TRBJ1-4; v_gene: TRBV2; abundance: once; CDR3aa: CASRDENDEKLFF; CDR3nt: TGTGCCAGCAGGGACGAAAACGATGAAAAACTGTTTTTT
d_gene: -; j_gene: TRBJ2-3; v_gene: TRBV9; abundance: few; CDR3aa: CASSVGGGSDTQYF; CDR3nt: TGTGCCAGCAGCGTAGGCGGAGGGTCAGATACGCAGTATTTT
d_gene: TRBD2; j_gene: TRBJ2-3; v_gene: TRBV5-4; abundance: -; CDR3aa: CASSRGLAGDPGGDTQYF; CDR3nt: TGTGCCAGCAGCCGAGGACTAGCGGGAGACCCGGGGGGAGATACGCAGTATTTT
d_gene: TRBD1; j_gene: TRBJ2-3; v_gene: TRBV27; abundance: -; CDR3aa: CASRPGQGQIGYTQYF; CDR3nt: TGTGCCAGCAGGCCTGGACAGGGCCAGATTGGGTATACGCAGTATTTT
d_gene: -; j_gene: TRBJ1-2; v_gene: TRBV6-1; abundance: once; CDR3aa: CASSEIRVNGYTF; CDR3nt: TGTGCCAGCAGTGAAATCAGGGTTAATGGCTACACCTTC
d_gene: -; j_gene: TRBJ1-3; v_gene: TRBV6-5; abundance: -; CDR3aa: CASLSGGNTIYF; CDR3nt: TGTGCCAGCCTATCAGGGGGAAACACCATATATTTT
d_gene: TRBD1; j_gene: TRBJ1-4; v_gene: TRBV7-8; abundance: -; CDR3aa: CASSLNGQGNEKLFF; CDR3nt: TGTGCCAGCAGCTTAAATGGACAGGGGAATGAAAAACTGTTTTTT
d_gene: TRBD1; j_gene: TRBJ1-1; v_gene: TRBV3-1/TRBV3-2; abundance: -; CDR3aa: CASSQADRGRRAFF; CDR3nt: TGTGCCAGCAGCCAAGCCGACAGGGGGCGCAGAGCTTTCTTT
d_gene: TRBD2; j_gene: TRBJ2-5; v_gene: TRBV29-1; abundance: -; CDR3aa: CSVDISGGYQETQYF; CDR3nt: TGCAGCGTTGATATTAGCGGGGGGTACCAAGAGACCCAGTACTTC
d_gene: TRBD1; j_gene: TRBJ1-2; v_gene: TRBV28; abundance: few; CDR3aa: CASSLGGTGYYGYTF; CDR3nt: TGTGCCAGCAGTTTAGGGGGGACAGGGTACTATGGCTACACCTTC
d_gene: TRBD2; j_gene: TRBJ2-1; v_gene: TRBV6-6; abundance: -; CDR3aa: CASSPPSGSSYNEQFF; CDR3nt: TGTGCCAGCAGTCCCCCTAGCGGGAGCTCCTACAATGAGCAGTTCTTC
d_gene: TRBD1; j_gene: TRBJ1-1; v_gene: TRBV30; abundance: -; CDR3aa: CAWSRQGVTEAFF; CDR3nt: TGTGCCTGGAGCAGACAGGGGGTGACTGAAGCTTTCTTT
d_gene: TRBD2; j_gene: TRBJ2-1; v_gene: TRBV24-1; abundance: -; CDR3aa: CATSDPISGGENEQFF; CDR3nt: TGTGCCACCAGTGATCCTATTAGCGGGGGGGAGAATGAGCAGTTCTTC
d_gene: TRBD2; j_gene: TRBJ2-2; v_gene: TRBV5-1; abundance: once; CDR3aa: CASSLVLAATNTGELFF; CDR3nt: TGCGCCAGCAGCTTGGTTCTAGCGGCTACGAACACCGGGGAGCTGTTTTTT
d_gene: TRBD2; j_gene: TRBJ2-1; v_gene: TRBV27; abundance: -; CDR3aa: CASSSGLAANLNYNEQFF; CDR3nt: TGTGCCAGCAGTTCAGGACTAGCGGCAAACTTAAACTACAATGAGCAGTTCTTC
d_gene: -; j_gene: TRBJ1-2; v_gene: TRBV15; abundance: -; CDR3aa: CATSRDPTVTYGYTF; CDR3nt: TGTGCCACCAGCAGAGATCCCACCGTCACCTATGGCTACACCTTC
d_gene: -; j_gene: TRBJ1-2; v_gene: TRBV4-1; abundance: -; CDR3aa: CASSQAGVTDGYTF; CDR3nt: TGCGCCAGCAGCCAAGCGGGGGTCACAGATGGCTACACCTTC
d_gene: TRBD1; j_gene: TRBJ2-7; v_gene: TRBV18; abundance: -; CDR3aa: CASSPTGGPYEQYF; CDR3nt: TGTGCCAGCTCACCTACAGGGGGCCCCTACGAGCAGTACTTC
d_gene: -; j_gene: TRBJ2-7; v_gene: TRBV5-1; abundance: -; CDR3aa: CASSLEGGGYEQYF; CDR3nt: TGCGCCAGCAGCTTGGAAGGGGGAGGTTACGAGCAGTACTTC
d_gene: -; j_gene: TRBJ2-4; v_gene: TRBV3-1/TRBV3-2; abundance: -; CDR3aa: CASSPSGPGRDIQYF; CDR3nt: TGTGCCAGCAGCCCGAGCGGGCCCGGAAGGGACATTCAGTACTTC
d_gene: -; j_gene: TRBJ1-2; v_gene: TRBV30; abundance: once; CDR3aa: CAWSPRYGYTF; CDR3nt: TGTGCCTGGAGTCCCAGATATGGCTACACCTTC
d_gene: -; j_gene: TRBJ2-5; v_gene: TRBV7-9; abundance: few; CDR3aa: CASKRSVGRGQETQYF; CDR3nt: TGTGCCAGCAAAAGGTCCGTCGGTAGGGGGCAAGAGACCCAGTACTTC
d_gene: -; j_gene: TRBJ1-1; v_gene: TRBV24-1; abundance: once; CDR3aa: CATVSGEAFF; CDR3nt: TGTGCCACCGTTTCGGGTGAAGCTTTCTTT
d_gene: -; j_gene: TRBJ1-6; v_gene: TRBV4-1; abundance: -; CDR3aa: CASSQDLTGWSTNSPLHF; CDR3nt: TGCGCCAGCAGCCAAGATCTAACAGGATGGAGTACTAATTCACCCCTCCACTTT
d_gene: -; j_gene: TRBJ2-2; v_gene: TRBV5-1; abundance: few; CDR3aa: CASSPGAASTGELFF; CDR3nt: TGCGCCAGCAGCCCAGGGGCCGCTTCCACCGGGGAGCTGTTTTTT
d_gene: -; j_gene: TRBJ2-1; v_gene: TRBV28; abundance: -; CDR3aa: CASGTLLGEQFF; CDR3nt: TGTGCCAGTGGGACCCTTTTAGGTGAGCAGTTCTTC
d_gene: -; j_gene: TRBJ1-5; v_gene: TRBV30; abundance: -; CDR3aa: CAWSPARGNQPQHF; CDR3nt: TGTGCCTGGAGCCCCGCCCGGGGCAATCAGCCCCAGCATTTT
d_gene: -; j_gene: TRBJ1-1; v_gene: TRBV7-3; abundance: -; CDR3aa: CASSLGSNTEAFF; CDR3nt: TGTGCCAGCAGCTTAGGTTCGAACACTGAAGCTTTCTTT
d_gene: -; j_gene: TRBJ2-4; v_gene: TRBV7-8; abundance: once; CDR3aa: CASSLAGESAKNIQYF; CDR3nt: TGTGCCAGCAGCTTAGCGGGAGAGTCGGCCAAAAACATTCAGTACTTC
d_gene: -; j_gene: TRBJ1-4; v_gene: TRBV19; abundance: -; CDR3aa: CASSTSIYEKLFF; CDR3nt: TGTGCCAGTAGTACCAGCATATATGAAAAACTGTTTTTT
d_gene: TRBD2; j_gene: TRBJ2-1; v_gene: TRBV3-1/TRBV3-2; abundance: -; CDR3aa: CASSPSGRLLNEQFF; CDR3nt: TGTGCCAGCAGCCCTAGCGGGAGGTTGCTCAATGAGCAGTTCTTC
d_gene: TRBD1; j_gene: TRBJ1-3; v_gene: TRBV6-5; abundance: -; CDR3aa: CASRQGASSGNTIYF; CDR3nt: TGTGCCAGCAGACAGGGGGCAAGCTCTGGAAACACCATATATTTT